The T cell receptor beta chain described here comes from a study of blood T cell repertoires in COVID-19. Study-level background: The United States, Italy and Spain were the sources of the acute and convalescent COVID-19 samples. T cells, B-cell-depleted T cells, or PBMCs supplied cDNA or gDNA.

Unmatched junction bases numbered 4, after V lost 3 bases and J lost 7 bases. CDR3 length: 14 residues. Germline CDR1 is MGHDK and CDR2 is SYGVNS. Per the original methods: Reference gene primer amplification gave estimated nucleated cell counts. The table came from immunoSEQ multiplex PCR; TCRdb's copy has only in-frame clones and leaves some out. V, J and clone size were drawn from that table, and D and trimming were deduced from the DNA. The data contain 200,000 to 250,000 clones, nearly 90% of them singletons. The sequence derives from a woman aged 18-29 years who had recovered from COVID-19. The chain carries TRBV25-1 and TRBJ1-4, with TRBD1 matching 8 bases. What was sequenced was peripheral blood. The chain's CDR3 is CASSETGAAEKLFF. As DNA, the CDR3 is TGTGCCAGCAGTGAGACAGGGGCGGCTGAAAAACTGTTTTTT.